These 32 T cell receptor beta chains were sequenced from one sample in a study of shared clonotypes between healthy human individuals. Generated by immunoSEQ multiplex PCR, the TCRdb table keeps only in-frame clones and is missing some. The table has 600,000 to 700,000 clones, about 80% seen once. The sample consisted of memory CD4+ T cells sorted from blood. Specified subset: CD45RA-negative fraction. The receptors shown here come from a woman aged 25 to 45 in good health.

The chain uses TRBV27 and TRBJ2-7; 9 bases fit TRBD2. The J segment lost 1 base and the V segment lost 5 bases, leaving 12 bases of the junction unmatched. Germline V gene sequence: CDR1 MNHEY, CDR2 SMNVEV (reference sequence). CDR3 length: 17 amino acids. The CDR3 DNA reads as TGTGCCAGCAGTAGACCTCAAGGAGCGGGAGGTTCCTACGAGCAGTACTTC. Protein product: CASSRPQGAGGSYEQYF.

The sample holds one count of this clone. The chain recombines TRBV7-2 with TRBJ2-4; a weak D match, TRBD1 (5 bases). The germline V and J ends were trimmed by 5 bases and 8 bases, with 16 bases remaining between them. The germline CDR1 and CDR2 sequences are SGHTA and FQGNSA. The CDR3 consists of 14 residues. CDR3 DNA: TGTGCCAGCAGCCGTCCCGTCGTGGGGCACATTCAGTACTTC. Residues: CASSRPVVGHIQYF.

The rearrangement uses TRBV10-3 and TRBJ2-1; no firm D call. Trimming shortened V by 8 bases and J by 7 bases, and 9 bases separated the two germline ends. Germline CDR1 is ENHRY and CDR2 is SYGVKD. The CDR3 runs to 11 residues. The CDR3 loop is CAIGLTNEQFF. The DNA of the CDR3 is TGTGCCATCGGGCTAACAAATGAGCAGTTCTTC.

The gene calls are TRBV7-9 and TRBJ2-7; no clear D. Germline lookup yields CDR1 SEHNR and CDR2 FQNEAQ (reference sequence). V gave up 1 base and J gave up 7 bases, with 8 bases separating them. This CDR3 comprises 12 residues. The CDR3 loop is CASSLVAEEQYF. As DNA, the CDR3 is TGTGCCAGCAGCTTAGTTGCAGAAGAGCAGTACTTC.

The J gene is TRBJ2-7, the V gene TRBV6-5; D possibly corresponds to TRBD1 (6 bases). V was shortened by 2 bases and J by 1 base, with 6 bases between the two germline ends. The CDR3 has 13 residues. Germline CDR1 and CDR2: MNHEY and SVGAGI. This chain's CDR3 is CASSYGQSYEQYF. CDR3 nucleotides: TGTGCCAGCAGTTACGGACAGTCCTACGAGCAGTACTTC.

The chain combines TRBV5-8 with TRBJ2-7, with 9 bases fitting TRBD2. From germline, CDR1 is SGHTS and CDR2 YDEGEE. CDR3 length: 18 amino acids. The junction had 18 bases not matched to a gene; V was cut back by 1 base and J by 7 bases. The CDR3 DNA sequence: TGTGCCAGCAGCTTGACAGGGATGTGGCTAGCGGGATCCTTGGAGCAGTACTTC. It translates to CASSLTGMWLAGSLEQYF.

In this sample, this clone turned up a few times. Other DNA variants within this sample encode the same CDR3. The V gene is TRBV2, the J gene TRBJ2-1; the D gene is possibly TRBD1 (6 bases). V was cut by 6 bases and J by 6 bases, with 6 bases left in between. The CDR3 is 11 residues long. Germline lookup yields CDR1 SNHLY and CDR2 FYNNEI. CDR3: CASRQGNEQFF. CDR3 sequence (DNA): TGTGCCAGCAGACAGGGCAATGAGCAGTTCTTC.

The chain has TRBV19 and TRBJ1-5; tentatively, D is TRBD1 (6 bases). In germline, CDR1 is LNHDA, CDR2 SQIVND (reference sequence). V was clipped by 2 bases and J by 1 base, with 12 bases between them. The CDR3 runs to 16 residues. The CDR3 reads CASSISPTGSNQPQHF. CDR3 DNA: TGTGCCAGTAGTATATCCCCAACAGGGAGCAATCAGCCCCAGCATTTT.

As to this clone: Other DNA sequences in the same sample also yield this CDR3. The gene calls are TRBV18 and TRBJ2-5; D is uncertain. The V end lost 3 bases, the J end lost 4 bases, and 3 bases lay between the germline ends. Per germline, CDR1 KGHSH and CDR2 LQKENI. The CDR3 runs 11 residues. The CDR3 region has the DNA TGTGCCAGCTCACCCACAGAGACCCAGTACTTC. This encodes CASSPTETQYF. The complete variable domain, with remaining parts taken from reference TRBV18 and TRBJ2-5, reads NAGVMQNPRHLVRRRGQEARLRCSPMKGHSHVYWYRQLPEEGLKFMVYLQKENIIDESGMPKERFSAEFPKEGPSILRIQQVVRGDSAAYFCASSPTETQYFGPGTRLLVL.

This clone was seen only a few times. The chain has TRBV11-2 and TRBJ2-7; D gene ambiguous. The CDR3 is 13 residues long. Germline lookup yields CDR1 SGHAT and CDR2 FQNNGV. V was cut by 5 bases and J by 0 bases, with 8 bases left in between. Written as DNA, the CDR3 is TGTGCCAGCAGCGCCCTGAGCTCCTACGAGCAGTACTTC. Protein sequence: CASSALSSYEQYF.

The rearrangement links TRBV18 to TRBJ2-2, with D hard to call. The V end lost 4 bases, the J end lost 4 bases, and 7 bases lay between the germline ends. The CDR3 extends over 13 amino acids. Germline V gives CDR1 KGHSH, CDR2 LQKENI. The CDR3 here is CASSQSTTGELFF. Written as DNA, the CDR3 is TGTGCCAGCTCACAGTCAACCACCGGGGAGCTGTTTTTT.

This clone turned up a few times. This chain uses TRBV6-6 with TRBJ2-2; TRBD1 aligns across 8 bases. Germline trimming cut 6 bases from V and 6 bases from J; bases unmatched to any gene: 9. This CDR3 is built from 15 residues. Germline CDR1 reads MNHNY; CDR2 reads SVGAGI (reference sequence). CDR3 in amino acids: CASSRGQGTPGELFF. The CDR3 DNA reads as TGTGCCAGCAGCCGTGGACAGGGCACTCCCGGGGAGCTGTTTTTT.

V usage is TRBV4-1 and J usage is TRBJ2-1; TRBD2 aligns across 7 bases. Germline CDR1 is MGHRA and CDR2 is YSYEKL. The CDR3 is made up of 17 amino acids. The V gene end was trimmed by 1 base and the J gene end by 3 bases; junction bases not matched to a gene: 9. The DNA for the CDR3 is TGCGCCAGCAGCCAAGTTAGAGCGGGAATCGTCTACAATGAGCAGTTCTTC. This translates into CASSQVRAGIVYNEQFF.

This clone was observed a handful of times. V gene TRBV25-1 combines with J gene TRBJ2-7; TRBD1 agrees at 10 bases. This CDR3 is built from 13 residues. The trim removed 6 bases at V and 4 bases at J, leaving 3 bases unmatched. Germline values: CDR1 MGHDK, CDR2 SYGVNS. For the CDR3, the DNA is TGTGCCAGCAGCCGACAGGGGGCGTACGAGCAGTACTTC. Protein: CASSRQGAYEQYF.

This clone came up once. A read error is likely here: a far larger clone is one base away. This chain uses TRBV7-2 with TRBJ2-3; the match to TRBD2 covers 11 bases. Losses at the gene ends were 1 base for V and 3 bases for J; bases not matched to a gene: 3. This CDR3 has 16 amino acids. Germline values: CDR1 SGHTA, CDR2 FQGNSA. The CDR3 protein is CASSLGPSGRTDTQYF. The CDR3 coding sequence is TGTGCCAGCAGCTTAGGTCCTAGCGGGAGGACAGATACGCAGTATTTT.

In regard to this clone: This likely came from a read error, as a far larger clone is one base away. Distinct nucleotide sequences in the sample also encode this CDR3. The chain recombines TRBV11-3 with TRBJ2-7; the D is unclear. The CDR3 loop spans 12 amino acids. V dropped 0 bases and J dropped 4 bases, with 4 bases sitting between them. Germline V gene lookup returns CDR1 SGHNT and CDR2 YENEEA. The chain's CDR3 is CASSLDRYEQYF. The CDR3 nucleotides read TGTGCCAGCAGCTTAGATCGATACGAGCAGTACTTC.

The chain carries TRBV30 and TRBJ1-2, with 8 positions matching TRBD1. This CDR3 region has 12 residues. CDR1 is GTSNPN, CDR2 SVGIG, per germline (reference sequence). After removal of 0 bases from V and 7 bases from J, the junction contained 1 base not matched to a gene. This CDR3 reads CAWSVGTGGYTF. The DNA of the CDR3 is TGTGCCTGGAGTGTAGGGACAGGTGGCTACACCTTC. The full variable domain, in which reference TRBV30 and TRBJ1-2 provide the parts outside the CDR3, is SQTIHQWPATLVQPVGSPLSLECTVEGTSNPNLYWYRQAAGRGLQLLFYSVGIGQISSEVPQNLSASRPQDRQFILSSKKLLLSDSGFYLCAWSVGTGGYTFGSGTRLTVV.

This rearrangement joins TRBV19 to TRBJ2-2; possible D gene TRBD1, 6 bases. This CDR3 is 14 amino acids long. CDR1 is LNHDA, CDR2 SQIVND, per germline (reference sequence). The V end lost 4 bases, the J end lost 4 bases, and 10 bases lay between the germline ends. This CDR3 is CASSTIQGTGELFF. The CDR3 nucleotides read TGTGCCAGTAGTACCATACAGGGCACCGGGGAGCTGTTTTTT.

This clone turned up a few times. Compared with germline, one end of the junction differs, possibly owing to a read error. This CDR3 reads CSVGTAQVVDF. The DNA of the CDR3 is TGCAGCGTTGGAACAGCGCAGGTCGTTGATTTC. The chain couples TRBV29-1 to TRBJ1-2; D gene unclear. Germline V gene lookup returns CDR1 SQVTM and CDR2 ANQGSEA. This CDR3 comprises 11 residues.

This chain connects TRBV15 to TRBJ1-2; D perhaps matches TRBD1 (6 bases). The CDR3 loop spans 14 amino acids. Germline CDR1 LNHNV, CDR2 YYDKDF (reference sequence). V was trimmed by 3 bases and J by 5 bases, leaving 13 bases between them. The CDR3 loop is CATSRPRGEYGYTF. DNA for the CDR3: TGTGCCACCAGCAGGCCCAGGGGCGAGTATGGCTACACCTTC. Looking up the rest from reference TRBV15 and TRBJ1-2 gives the full variable domain: DAMVIQNPRYQVTQFGKPVTLSCSQTLNHNVMYWYQQKSSQAPKLLFHYYDKDFNNEADTPDNFQSRRPNTSFCFLDIRSPGLGDTAMYLCATSRPRGEYGYTFGSGTRLTVV.

The rearrangement links TRBV6-4 to TRBJ1-6; D is ambiguous. With 0 bases removed from V and 7 bases from J, the gap between germline ends came to 10 bases. Germline lookup yields CDR1 MRHNA and CDR2 SNTAGT. The CDR3 loop spans 15 amino acids. The CDR3 loop reads CASSDSQAPNSPLHF. The CDR3 DNA sequence: TGTGCCAGCAGTGACTCTCAGGCACCGAATTCACCCCTCCACTTT.

The rearrangement links TRBV28 to TRBJ1-3, with 9 bases fitting TRBD1. The CDR3 runs to 15 residues. Germline V gene data show CDR1 as MDHEN and CDR2 as SYDVKM. Trimming at V came to 7 bases and at J to 5 bases, leaving 9 bases not matched to a gene. Written as DNA, the CDR3 is TGTGCCAGCAATTGGGGACAGGGTGGAAGAAACACCATATATTTT. Encoded protein: CASNWGQGGRNTIYF.

The gene calls are TRBV7-9 and TRBJ2-2; TRBD1 aligns across 9 bases. The CDR3 covers 15 residues. With V trimmed by 5 bases and J by 6 bases, 7 bases remained unmatched. Germline V gene data show CDR1 as SEHNR and CDR2 as FQNEAQ (reference sequence). CDR3 DNA sequence: TGTGCCAGCAGCACCTACAGGGGGCGCGCCGGGGAGCTGTTTTTT. Amino acid sequence: CASSTYRGRAGELFF.

This chain uses TRBV14 with TRBJ2-3; tentative D call: TRBD2 (6 bases). Germline V gene lookup returns CDR1 SGHDN and CDR2 FVKESK. The CDR3 loop spans 16 amino acids. V was pared by 1 base and J by 6 bases, with 17 bases between. CDR3 residues: CASSQGSAGLRDTQYF. The CDR3 coding sequence is TGTGCCAGCAGCCAAGGAAGCGCGGGACTGAGGGATACGCAGTATTTT. Full variable domain (rest looked up from reference TRBV14 and TRBJ2-3): EAGVTQFPSHSVIEKGQTVTLRCDPISGHDNLYWYRRVMGKEIKFLLHFVKESKQDESGMPNNRFLAERTGGTYSTLKVQPAELEDSGVYFCASSQGSAGLRDTQYFGPGTRLTVL.

This sequence joins TRBV2 and TRBJ1-5; the D is unclear. The germline V and J ends were trimmed by 5 bases and 10 bases, with 15 bases remaining between them. The CDR3 totals 13 residues. Germline V lookup: CDR1 SNHLY, CDR2 FYNNEI. Here the CDR3 DNA reads TGTGCCAGCAGTCCCTTAAGAGGCGACCCCCAGCATTTT. Translating gives CASSPLRGDPQHF.

The chain has TRBV9 and TRBJ1-3; 7 bases agree with TRBD1. The germline V gene has CDR1 SGDLS and CDR2 YYNGEE. Losses at the gene ends were 3 bases for V and 4 bases for J; bases not matched to a gene: 7. CDR3 length: 15 residues. CDR3 sequence (DNA): TGTGCCAGCAGCGCGGCCCCACAGGGGGGAAACACCATATATTTT. Amino acids: CASSAAPQGGNTIYF.

The rearrangement joins TRBV14 to TRBJ2-5; no clear D. V was trimmed by 3 bases and J by 4 bases, leaving 9 bases between them. The CDR3 has 13 amino acids. The V gene's germline CDR1 is SGHDN and CDR2 FVKESK. CDR3 in amino acids: CASSHRRSETQYF. CDR3 nucleotide sequence: TGTGCCAGCAGCCACCGGCGGTCAGAGACCCAGTACTTC.

The chain employs TRBV28 and TRBJ1-1, with 10 bases aligning to TRBD1. The CDR3 extends over 16 amino acids. Germline CDR1 is MDHEN and CDR2 is SYDVKM. V was clipped by 3 bases and J by 6 bases; unmatched bases: 10. In nucleotides, the CDR3 is TGTGCCAGCAGTTTCCGGTATGGACAGGGGGGCCCTGAAGCTTTCTTT. Protein: CASSFRYGQGGPEAFF.

Comments on this clone: One end of the junction fails to match germline, which may point to a read error. The sample contains more than one DNA sequence encoding this CDR3. V usage is TRBV7-9 and J usage is TRBJ2-1, with D possibly matching TRBD2 (6 bases). The germline V gene has CDR1 SEHNR and CDR2 FQNEAQ (reference sequence). The CDR3 totals 14 residues. The CDR3 region is CASSLAGRYNEQFF. Here the CDR3 DNA reads TGTGCCAGCAGCTTAGCCGGGAGATACAATGAACAGTTCTTC.

The V call is TRBV7-2, the J call TRBJ2-1; D ambiguous. This CDR3 has 16 residues. V lost 6 bases, J lost 0 bases, and 15 bases lay in between. CDR1 and CDR2 (germline): SGHTA, FQGNSA. The CDR3 DNA sequence: TGTGCCAGCAGATACCGAATGACGAGCTCCTACAATGAGCAGTTCTTC. This gives the protein CASRYRMTSSYNEQFF.

The V call is TRBV27, the J call TRBJ1-5; D gene uncertain. Germline CDR1 and CDR2: MNHEY and SMNVEV (reference sequence). V dropped 2 bases and J dropped 4 bases, with 9 bases sitting between them. This CDR3 has 14 amino acids. CDR3 sequence: CASSLLSENQPQHF. The CDR3 region has the DNA TGTGCCAGCAGTTTACTTTCAGAAAATCAGCCCCAGCATTTT.

The CDR3 region is CASSSHWSSYNEQFF. CDR3 nucleotides: TGTGCCAGCAGCTCCCATTGGAGCTCCTACAATGAGCAGTTCTTC. V gene TRBV7-2 combines with J gene TRBJ2-1, with D uncertain. The germline V gene has CDR1 SGHTA and CDR2 FQGNSA. V lost 4 bases, J lost 0 bases, and 10 bases lay in between. CDR3 length: 15 residues.